The 18 T cell receptor beta chains below come from one sample, sequenced in a study of blood T cell repertoires in COVID-19. Sequencing used immunoSEQ multiplex PCR; TCRdb keeps in-frame clones, though not all of them. The sample carries approximately 250,000 clones, approximately 90% recorded once. Specimen: PBMCs or T cells enriched from blood (not recorded which). The source of these receptors is a woman aged 25 to 39 with acute COVID-19.

The chain links TRBV5-1 to TRBJ2-1; D may be TRBD2 (5 bases). Germline V gene sequence: CDR1 SGHRS, CDR2 YFSETQ. V was shortened by 4 bases and J by 3 bases, with 14 bases between the two germline ends. CDR3 length: 15 amino acids. The CDR3 nucleotides are TGCGCCAGCAGCGAGGACTTGGGAATCTACAATGAGCAGTTCTTC. It codes for CASSEDLGIYNEQFF.

CDR3 in amino acids: CASSQPSSSLNTGELFF. The CDR3 coding sequence is TGCGCCAGCAGCCAGCCTAGCTCTTCGCTGAACACCGGGGAGCTGTTTTTT. The chain is built from TRBV4-1 and TRBJ2-2; possibly TRBD2 for D (5 bases). The CDR3 loop spans 17 amino acids. Germline-derived CDR1 and CDR2 are MGHRA and YSYEKL. Deletions cut 3 bases from V and 1 base from J, with 15 bases between.

The rearrangement uses TRBV3-1 (or the pseudogene TRBV3-2) and TRBJ2-3; D may be TRBD1 (6 bases). The CDR3 totals 15 residues. V shed 4 bases and J shed 4 bases, with 15 bases lying between them. Germline CDR1 and CDR2: LGHDT and YNNKEL (reference sequence). CDR3 nucleotide sequence: TGTGCCAGCAGCCTCGGACAGCCCGGCCCAGATACGCAGTATTTT. Protein product: CASSLGQPGPDTQYF.

V usage is TRBV4-1 and J usage is TRBJ2-2; 11 bases match TRBD2. CDR1 and CDR2 from the germline V gene are MGHRA and YSYEKL. This CDR3 is built from 14 residues. Trimming removed 6 bases from V and 3 bases from J; junction bases left unmatched: 0. CDR3 loop: CASRGLADTGELFF. CDR3 DNA sequence: TGCGCCAGCAGGGGACTAGCGGACACCGGGGAGCTGTTTTTT.

The gene calls are TRBV7-9 and TRBJ2-7, with TRBD1 identical over 11 bases. The CDR3 runs to 15 residues. Germline trimming cut 1 base from V and 3 bases from J; bases unmatched to any gene: 2. Germline V gene data show CDR1 as SEHNR and CDR2 as FQNEAQ (reference sequence). CDR3: CASSLGTGGFYEQYF. The CDR3 DNA reads TGTGCCAGCAGCTTAGGGACAGGGGGCTTCTACGAGCAGTACTTC.

This clone has a handful of counts. For the CDR3, the DNA is TGTGCCAGCAGCCATCCCCTGACAGGGGGGGTCGAGCAGTACTTC. The encoded protein is CASSHPLTGGVEQYF. The chain couples TRBV3-1 (or the pseudogene TRBV3-2) to TRBJ2-7; TRBD1 agrees at 9 bases. This CDR3 is 15 amino acids long. The V and J ends lost 3 bases and 6 bases, in that order; junction bases with no gene match: 9. Germline CDR1 reads LGHDT; CDR2 reads YNNKEL (reference sequence).

Comments on this clone: The sample carries other DNA sequences with the same CDR3. The chain uses TRBV28 and TRBJ2-1; D remains ambiguous. The germline CDR1 and CDR2 sequences are MDHEN and SYDVKM. This CDR3 contains 15 residues. V lost 2 bases to trimming and J lost 0 bases, with 8 bases between them. Here the CDR3 reads CASSLQASSYNEQFF. CDR3 nucleotides: TGTGCCAGCAGTTTACAGGCGAGCTCCTACAATGAGCAGTTCTTC.

The sample holds a few counts of this clone. The J gene is TRBJ1-5, the V gene TRBV5-1; the match to TRBD1 covers 7 bases. The germline CDR1 and CDR2 sequences are SGHRS and YFSETQ. The CDR3 totals 14 residues. V was clipped by 1 base and J by 2 bases; unmatched bases: 0. This chain's CDR3 is CASSLTGGNQPQHF. The DNA for the CDR3 is TGCGCCAGCAGCTTGACAGGGGGCAATCAGCCCCAGCATTTT.

The chain combines TRBV30 with TRBJ1-6, with D perhaps TRBD1 (6 bases). Trimming removed 5 bases at V and 6 bases at J, with 11 bases between. CDR1 and CDR2 (germline): GTSNPN, SVGIG (reference sequence). CDR3 length equals 13 residues. As DNA, the CDR3 is TGTGCCTGGGAAAGGGGGGGTAATTCACCCCTCCACTTT. Its translation is CAWERGGNSPLHF.

This chain uses TRBV7-2 with TRBJ1-2, with 7 bases matching TRBD1. The germline V gene encodes CDR1 SGHTA and CDR2 FQGNSA. V lost 3 bases, J lost 4 bases, and 2 bases stayed unmatched. This CDR3 is 13 amino acids long. DNA of the CDR3: TGTGCCAGCAGCTTGGGACAGTTCTATGGCTACACCTTC. Encoded protein: CASSLGQFYGYTF.

The J gene is TRBJ2-7, the V gene TRBV5-5; 7 nucleotides line up with TRBD1. The CDR3 sequence is 16 residues long. J lost 2 bases, V lost 3 bases, and 11 bases had no gene match. Germline V lookup: CDR1 SGHKS, CDR2 YYEKEE (reference sequence). CDR3 sequence: CASSWKTGNFAYEQYF. The CDR3 region has the DNA TGTGCCAGCAGCTGGAAGACAGGGAATTTTGCCTACGAGCAGTACTTC.

This clone was found a few times. This rearrangement joins TRBV11-1 to TRBJ2-2, with 9 bases matching TRBD2. The trim removed 3 bases at V and 3 bases at J, leaving 5 bases unmatched. Per the germline V gene, CDR1 is SGHAT and CDR2 is FQDESV (reference sequence). The CDR3 runs to 16 residues. For the CDR3, the DNA is TGTGCCAGCAGCTTTGGGAGCGGGAGGTACACCGGGGAGCTGTTTTTT. Its protein is CASSFGSGRYTGELFF.

This chain connects TRBV7-8 to TRBJ2-2; 9 bases are a match to TRBD2. The CDR3 runs 17 residues. V gave up 5 bases and J gave up 1 base; unmatched junction bases: 8. The germline CDR1 and CDR2 sequences are SGHVS and FQNEAQ. The chain's CDR3 is CASSAVGGRGNTGELFF. CDR3 in DNA: TGTGCCAGCAGCGCCGTCGGCGGGAGGGGGAACACCGGGGAGCTGTTTTTT.

This chain joins TRBV27 and TRBJ1-5; TRBD1 matches at 7 bases. This CDR3 contains 17 residues. Germline values: CDR1 MNHEY, CDR2 SMNVEV (reference sequence). J gave up 0 bases and V 2 bases, and 7 bases lay outside the gene matches. CDR3 sequence: CASSLPGTVNSNQPQHF. The DNA for the CDR3 is TGTGCCAGCAGTTTACCGGGGACAGTCAATAGCAATCAGCCCCAGCATTTT.

The rearrangement joins TRBV14 to TRBJ2-7, with 13 bases aligning to TRBD2. The CDR3 is 19 residues long. V was pared by 4 bases and J by 2 bases, with 14 bases of the junction left unmatched. The germline CDR1 and CDR2 sequences are SGHDN and FVKESK. CDR3 bases: TGTGCCAGCAGCCTCCTCACCGGGACTAGCGGGAACATGGCCTACGAGCAGTACTTC. Its translation: CASSLLTGTSGNMAYEQYF.

The chain has TRBV19 and TRBJ1-6; no clear D. The germline CDR1 and CDR2 sequences are LNHDA and SQIVND (reference sequence). This CDR3 is built from 13 residues. Deletions cut 5 bases from V and 9 bases from J, with 11 bases between. The CDR3 reads CASSPWSGSPLHF. The CDR3 nucleotides are TGTGCCAGTAGTCCTTGGAGCGGTTCACCCCTCCACTTT. The full variable domain, its missing parts supplied by reference TRBV19 and TRBJ1-6, is DGGITQSPKYLFRKEGQNVTLSCEQNLNHDAMYWYRQDPGQGLRLIYYSQIVNDFQKGDIAEGYSVSREKKESFPLTVTSAQKNPTAFYLCASSPWSGSPLHFGNGTRLTVT.

CDR3 bases: TGTGCCAGCAGCTTAAAGTTTCAGTCAGGGGGCTACGAGCAGTACTTC. This encodes CASSLKFQSGGYEQYF. The chain recombines TRBV7-6 with TRBJ2-7; 7 bases are shared with TRBD1. From germline, CDR1 is SGHVS and CDR2 FNYEAQ. The ends lost 2 bases at V and 3 bases at J; junction bases unmatched: 10. The CDR3 totals 16 residues.

The genes are TRBV3-1 (or the pseudogene TRBV3-2) and TRBJ2-1; unclear D gene. Germline CDR1 is LGHDT and CDR2 is YNNKEL (reference sequence). V lost 3 bases and J 3 bases, leaving 12 bases between the germline ends. There are 15 residues in the CDR3. The CDR3 DNA reads TGTGCCAGCAGCCACGGAGAGCAGCTCTACAATGAGCAGTTCTTC. It yields the protein CASSHGEQLYNEQFF.